The sample holds a few counts of the clone carrying this T cell receptor (beta chain). Antigen: not known. This CDR3 comprises 15 residues. Trimming took off 4 bases at V and 4 bases at J, with 19 bases between the two ends. Germline V CDR1 and CDR2: SQVTM, ANQGSEA. The sample originates from a study of T cells after yellow fever vaccination. Findings and caveats of the study: The secondary response was weaker, and its peak arrived faster, on day 5 versus 15. It was a small share of clonotypes that appeared in both CD4 and CD8 compartments.

TCR cDNA, made by 5'RACE template switching, carried an added universal primer site and UMIs. MiXCR, applied by TCRdb to the 5' RACE reads, yields one record per CDR3 protein. The repertoire holds over 300,000 distinct CDR3 sequences, roughly 3.5% seen once, with 23% in the top ten. V gene TRBV29-1 combines with J gene TRBJ1-1; D might be TRBD1 (6 bases). This clonotype was obtained from a man younger than 35 who received the YFV17D yellow fever vaccine. The sequencing used PBMCs, collected on the day of the yellow fever booster vaccination. For the CDR3, the DNA is TGCAGCGTTGCACCATGGGGGGGCGGTGGCACTGAAGCTTTCTTT. It yields the protein CSVAPWGGGGTEAFF.